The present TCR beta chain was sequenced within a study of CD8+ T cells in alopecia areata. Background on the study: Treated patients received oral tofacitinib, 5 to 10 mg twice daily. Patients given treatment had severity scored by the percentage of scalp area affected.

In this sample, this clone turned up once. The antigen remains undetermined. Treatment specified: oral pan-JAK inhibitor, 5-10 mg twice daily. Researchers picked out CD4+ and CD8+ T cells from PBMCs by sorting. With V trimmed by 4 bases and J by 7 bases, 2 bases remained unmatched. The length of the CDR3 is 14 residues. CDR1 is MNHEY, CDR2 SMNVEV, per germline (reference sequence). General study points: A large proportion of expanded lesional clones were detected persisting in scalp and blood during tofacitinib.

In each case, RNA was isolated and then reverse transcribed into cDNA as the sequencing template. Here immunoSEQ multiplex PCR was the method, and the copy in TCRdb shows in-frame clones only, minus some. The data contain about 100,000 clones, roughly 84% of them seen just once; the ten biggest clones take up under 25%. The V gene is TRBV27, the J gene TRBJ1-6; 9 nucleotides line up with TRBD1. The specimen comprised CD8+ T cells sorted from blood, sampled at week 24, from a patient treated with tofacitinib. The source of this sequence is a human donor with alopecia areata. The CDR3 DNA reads TGTGCCAGCAGTTACAGGGGGCTAAATTCACCCCTCCACTTT. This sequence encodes CASSYRGLNSPLHF.